This T cell receptor beta chain was obtained from a study of T-cell memory formation after mild COVID-19. The overall study: TCR clustering was largely donor specific.

This CDR3 has 16 amino acids. With 3 bases removed from V and 6 bases from J, the gap between germline ends came to 19 bases. The germline V gene encodes CDR1 LGHDT and CDR2 YNNKEL (reference sequence). TCRdb re-derived calls from the 5' RACE reads in MiXCR, one entry per CDR3 protein. This repertoire shows around 150,000 distinct CDR3 sequences, about 14% found once; its top ten account for roughly 14%. The sequence was collected from an adult woman who had mild COVID-19 (a few samples of this study predate the infection). Cell type and time point are not known. This chain links TRBV3-1 with TRBJ2-3, with D unclear. The sequenced sample consisted of PBMCs or a T cell subset sorted from them (not recorded which). CDR3: CASSHFVTALMDTQYF. For the CDR3, the DNA is TGTGCCAGCAGCCACTTTGTGACGGCGTTAATGGATACGCAGTATTTT.